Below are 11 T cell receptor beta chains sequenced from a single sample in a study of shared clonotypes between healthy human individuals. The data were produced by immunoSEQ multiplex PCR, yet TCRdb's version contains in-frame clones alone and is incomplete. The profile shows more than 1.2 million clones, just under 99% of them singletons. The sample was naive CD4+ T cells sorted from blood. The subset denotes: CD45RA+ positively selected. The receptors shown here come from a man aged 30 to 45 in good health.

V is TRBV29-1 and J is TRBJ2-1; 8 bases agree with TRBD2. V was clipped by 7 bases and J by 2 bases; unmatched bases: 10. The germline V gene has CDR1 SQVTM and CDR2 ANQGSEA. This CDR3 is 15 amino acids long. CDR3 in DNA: TGCAGCGCCGCACGGACTAGCCTTACCTACAATGAGCAGTTCTTC. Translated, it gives CSAARTSLTYNEQFF.

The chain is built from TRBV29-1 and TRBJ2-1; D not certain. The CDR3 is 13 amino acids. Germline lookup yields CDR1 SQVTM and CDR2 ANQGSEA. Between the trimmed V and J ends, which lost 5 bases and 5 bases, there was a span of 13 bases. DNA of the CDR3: TGCAGCGTTTCCCGCCATTATGACAATGAGCAGTTCTTC. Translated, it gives CSVSRHYDNEQFF.

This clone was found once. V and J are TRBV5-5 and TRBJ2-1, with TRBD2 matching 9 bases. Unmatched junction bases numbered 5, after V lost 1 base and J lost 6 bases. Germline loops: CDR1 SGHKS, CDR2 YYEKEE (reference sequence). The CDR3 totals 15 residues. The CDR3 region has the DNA TGTGCCAGCAGCTTGCCACTAGCGGGTCGCAATGAGCAGTTCTTC. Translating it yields CASSLPLAGRNEQFF.

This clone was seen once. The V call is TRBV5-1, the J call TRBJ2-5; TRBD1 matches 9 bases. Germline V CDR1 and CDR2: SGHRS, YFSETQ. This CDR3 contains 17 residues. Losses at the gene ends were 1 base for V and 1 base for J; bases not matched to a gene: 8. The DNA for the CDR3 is TGCGCCAGCAGCTTGACCCCGACAGGGGGTATCCAAGAGACCCAGTACTTC. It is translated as CASSLTPTGGIQETQYF.

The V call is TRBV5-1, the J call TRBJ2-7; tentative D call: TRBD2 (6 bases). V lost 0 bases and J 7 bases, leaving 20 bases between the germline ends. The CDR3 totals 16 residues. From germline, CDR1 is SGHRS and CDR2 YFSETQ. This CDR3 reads CASSLGGTSSFQEQYF. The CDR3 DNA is TGCGCCAGCAGCTTGGGCGGGACGAGTTCTTTCCAAGAGCAGTACTTC.

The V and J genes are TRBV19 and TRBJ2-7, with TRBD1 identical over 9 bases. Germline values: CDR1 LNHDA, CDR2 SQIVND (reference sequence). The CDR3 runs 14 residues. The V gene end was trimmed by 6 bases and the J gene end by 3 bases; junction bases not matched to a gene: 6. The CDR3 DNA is TGTGCCAGTAGACCGGGACAGGGTCTCTACGAGCAGTACTTC. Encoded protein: CASRPGQGLYEQYF.

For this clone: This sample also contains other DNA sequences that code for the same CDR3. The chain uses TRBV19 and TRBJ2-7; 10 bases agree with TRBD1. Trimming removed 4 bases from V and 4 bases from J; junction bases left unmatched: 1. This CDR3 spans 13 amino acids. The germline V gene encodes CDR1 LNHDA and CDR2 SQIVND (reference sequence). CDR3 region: CASSRDRGYEQYF. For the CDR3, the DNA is TGTGCCAGTAGTAGGGACAGGGGATACGAGCAGTACTTC.

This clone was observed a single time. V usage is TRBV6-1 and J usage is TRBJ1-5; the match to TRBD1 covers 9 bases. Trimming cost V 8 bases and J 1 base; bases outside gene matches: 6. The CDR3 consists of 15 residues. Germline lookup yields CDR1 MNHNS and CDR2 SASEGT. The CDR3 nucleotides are TGTGCCAGCGAAGGAGGACAGGGGAGCAATCAGCCCCAGCATTTT. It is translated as CASEGGQGSNQPQHF.

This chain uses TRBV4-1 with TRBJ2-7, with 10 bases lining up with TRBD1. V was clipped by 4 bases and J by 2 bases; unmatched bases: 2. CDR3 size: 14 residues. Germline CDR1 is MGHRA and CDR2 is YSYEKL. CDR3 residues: CASSPGTGAYEQYF. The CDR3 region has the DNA TGCGCCAGCAGCCCCGGGACAGGGGCCTACGAGCAGTACTTC.

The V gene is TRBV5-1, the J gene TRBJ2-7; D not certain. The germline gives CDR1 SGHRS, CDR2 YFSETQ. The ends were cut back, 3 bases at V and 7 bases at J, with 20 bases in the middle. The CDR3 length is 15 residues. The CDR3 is CASSSEGRRAEEQYF. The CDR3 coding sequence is TGCGCCAGCAGCTCGGAAGGGCGTCGGGCAGAGGAGCAGTACTTC.

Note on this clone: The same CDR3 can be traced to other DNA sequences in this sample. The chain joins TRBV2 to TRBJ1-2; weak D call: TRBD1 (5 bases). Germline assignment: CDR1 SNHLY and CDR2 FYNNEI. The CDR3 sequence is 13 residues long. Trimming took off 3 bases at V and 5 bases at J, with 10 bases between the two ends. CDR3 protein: CASSEGQDYGYTF. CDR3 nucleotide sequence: TGTGCCAGCAGTGAGGGGCAGGATTATGGCTACACCTTC.